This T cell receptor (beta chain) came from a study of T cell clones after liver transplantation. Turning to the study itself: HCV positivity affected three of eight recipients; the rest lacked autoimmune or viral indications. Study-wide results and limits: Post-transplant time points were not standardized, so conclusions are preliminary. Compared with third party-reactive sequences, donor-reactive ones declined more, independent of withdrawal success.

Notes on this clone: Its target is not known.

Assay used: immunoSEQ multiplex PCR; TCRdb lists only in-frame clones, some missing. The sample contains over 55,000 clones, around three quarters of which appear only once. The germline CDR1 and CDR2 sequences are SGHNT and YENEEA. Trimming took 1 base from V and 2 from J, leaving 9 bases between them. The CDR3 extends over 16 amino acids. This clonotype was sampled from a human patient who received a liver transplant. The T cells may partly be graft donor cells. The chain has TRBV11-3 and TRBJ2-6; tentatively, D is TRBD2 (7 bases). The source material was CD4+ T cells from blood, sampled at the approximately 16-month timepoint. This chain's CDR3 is CASSLGGGTGANVLTF. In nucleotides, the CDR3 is TGTGCCAGCAGCTTAGGGGGGGGCACTGGGGCCAACGTCCTGACTTTC.